The 25 T cell receptor beta chains given below trace back to one sample, sequenced in a study of T cells in Graves' hyperthyroidism and ophthalmopathy (dated by TCRdb to about 2019). Receptor libraries were prepared by multiplex PCR. TCRdb names Illumina HiSeq 2000 as the instrument used. Amplification of TCR beta CDR3 regions was carried out from RNA transcripts. A first-round RT-PCR of the TCR CDR3 used the HTBI primer set with the Qiagen OneStep RT-PCR kit. Clones were called with MiXCR by TCRdb after fastp trimmed the public reads at Q25, and only in-frame beta chains were retained. Rows with a matching CDR3 protein are joined into one entry that keeps the most common DNA and genes. For this sample the table gives under 750,000 distinct CDR3 sequences, of which about 17% were detected only once. Over 15% of the sample is held by the ten biggest clonotypes. The sequenced sample was blood. The origin of the receptors is a woman aged 50 to 65 with Graves' hyperthyroidism that later progressed to Graves' ophthalmopathy.

This rearrangement joins TRBV20-1 to TRBJ2-7, with TRBD1 as a possible D gene (5 bases). Per the germline V gene, CDR1 is DFQATT and CDR2 is SNEGSKA (reference sequence). CDR3 length: 11 amino acids. Trimming took 5 bases from V and 7 from J, leaving 12 bases between them. CDR3 protein: CSAPQDLEQYF. The CDR3 DNA sequence: TGCAGTGCTCCACAGGATCTGGAGCAGTACTTC.

This clonotype was seen many times. The chain has TRBV12-3 or TRBV12-4 and TRBJ2-2; D uncertain. This CDR3 is 13 amino acids long. The V end was cut by 5 bases, the J end by 6 bases, with 10 bases between. The CDR3 sequence: CASSLRVAGELFF. The CDR3, as DNA: TGTGCCAGCAGTCTTCGAGTAGCCGGGGAGCTGTTTTTT.

This clonotype was counted ten times or more. The rearrangement uses TRBV9 and TRBJ2-5; no definite D call. This CDR3 spans 16 amino acids. Germline values: CDR1 SGDLS, CDR2 YYNGEE. V was pared by 0 bases and J by 2 bases, with 14 bases between. CDR3 residues: CASSVDGGLEQETQYF. CDR3 coding DNA: TGTGCCAGCAGCGTAGATGGTGGGCTCGAACAAGAGACCCAGTACTTC. Full variable domain (rest looked up from reference TRBV9 and TRBJ2-5): DSGVTQTPKHLITATGQRVTLRCSPRSGDLSVYWYQQSLDQGLQFLIQYYNGEERAKGNILERFSAQQFPDLHSELNLSSLELGDSALYFCASSVDGGLEQETQYFGPGTRLLVL.

The gene calls are TRBV6-1 and TRBJ1-6; TRBD1 agrees at 9 bases. Germline CDR1 reads MNHNS; CDR2 reads SASEGT. This CDR3 is built from 15 residues. Germline trimming cut 8 bases from V and 3 bases from J; bases unmatched to any gene: 5. CDR3 sequence: CASSTGGGYNSPLHF. CDR3 nucleotide sequence: TGTGCCAGCTCGACAGGGGGAGGCTATAATTCACCCCTCCACTTT.

In its sample, this clonotype was seen once. The chain uses TRBV6-2 or TRBV6-3 and TRBJ2-3; 8 bases match TRBD2. Per germline, CDR1 MNHEY and CDR2 SVGEGT. V dropped 5 bases and J dropped 3; count of bases not matched to a gene: 10. The CDR3 is 16 amino acids. CDR3 bases: TGTGCCAGCAGTAGAGCCGGGAGGGCCGAAACAGATACGCAGTATTTT. It specifies CASSRAGRAETDTQYF.

The chain employs TRBV30 and TRBJ2-1; TRBD2 matches at 10 bases. Unmatched junction bases numbered 12, after V lost 3 bases and J lost 1 base. This CDR3 region has 18 residues. CDR1 and CDR2 from the germline V gene are GTSNPN and SVGIG (reference sequence). The CDR3 region is CAWRTLAGASRSYNEQFF. As DNA, the CDR3 is TGTGCCTGGAGAACCCTAGCGGGGGCCTCCCGGTCCTACAATGAGCAGTTCTTC.

This clonotype came up a few times. This rearrangement joins TRBV6-1 to TRBJ1-1, with 8 bases identical to TRBD1. V was clipped by 10 bases and J by 5 bases; unmatched bases: 12. Germline V gene lookup returns CDR1 MNHNS and CDR2 SASEGT. There are 14 residues in the CDR3. Here the CDR3 reads CATRRGQGRTEAFF. For the CDR3, the DNA is TGTGCCACCCGCAGGGGGCAGGGAAGGACTGAAGCTTTCTTT.

This clonotype appeared many times. CDR3 residues: CASSYSIAGMEKLFF. The CDR3 DNA reads TGTGCCAGCAGTTACTCCATTGCAGGGATGGAAAAACTGTTTTTT. The chain recombines TRBV6-5 with TRBJ1-4; D is perhaps TRBD1 (5 bases). The CDR3 spans 15 residues. The V end lost 0 bases, the J end lost 8 bases, and 13 bases lay between the germline ends. Germline loops: CDR1 MNHEY, CDR2 SVGAGI.

At least ten counts were recorded for this clonotype. This chain links TRBV18 with TRBJ1-2; a weak D match, TRBD1 (6 bases). This CDR3 is 12 amino acids long. The germline V gene has CDR1 KGHSH and CDR2 LQKENI. Trimming pared 1 base from V and 8 bases from J, leaving 8 bases between. CDR3 region: CASSPRGQGYTF. The CDR3 bases are TGTGCCAGCTCACCACGGGGGCAAGGCTACACCTTC. The whole variable domain, remainder taken from reference TRBV18 and TRBJ1-2, is NAGVMQNPRHLVRRRGQEARLRCSPMKGHSHVYWYRQLPEEGLKFMVYLQKENIIDESGMPKERFSAEFPKEGPSILRIQQVVRGDSAAYFCASSPRGQGYTFGSGTRLTVV.

This clonotype was counted at least ten times. In nucleotides, the CDR3 is TGTGCCAGCAGCCAAGCGGACCGTGCGGCTTTCTTT. Translation gives CASSQADRAAFF. The chain recombines TRBV3-1 with TRBJ1-1, with D unresolved. Germline CDR1 LGHDT, CDR2 YNNKEL (reference sequence). The germline V and J ends were trimmed by 1 base and 11 bases, with 11 bases remaining between them. The CDR3 covers 12 residues.

This clonotype occurred a few times. Relative to the germline gene, one junction end is altered; a read error may explain this. The chain is built from TRBV9 and TRBJ1-3; TRBD1 is a possible D gene (5 bases). CDR3 length: 16 residues. From germline, CDR1 is SGDLS and CDR2 YYNGEE. The CDR3 spells CASSANSREAVNIIYF. The CDR3, as DNA: TGTGCCAGCAGCGCCAACTCCAGGGAGGCGGTAAACATCATATATTTT.

This clonotype was recorded at least ten times. This chain joins TRBV6-1 and TRBJ1-1; perhaps TRBD1 as D (6 bases). Germline-derived CDR1 and CDR2 are MNHNS and SASEGT. V lost 5 bases and J lost 1, with 14 bases in between. The CDR3 consists of 15 residues. CDR3 nucleotides: TGTGCCAGCAGTCCAACCCAGGACAGGAACACTGAAGCTTTCTTT. It specifies CASSPTQDRNTEAFF.

The chain employs TRBV28 and TRBJ2-6; D gene uncertain. Deletions cut 6 bases from V and 0 bases from J, with 9 bases between. The length of the CDR3 is 15 residues. Germline V gene lookup returns CDR1 MDHEN and CDR2 SYDVKM. The CDR3 sequence is CASRISSSGANVLTF. The CDR3 nucleotides read TGTGCCAGCAGGATTAGTTCCTCTGGGGCCAACGTCCTGACTTTC.

The chain recombines TRBV2 with TRBJ2-3, with a weak D call TRBD2 (5 bases). This CDR3 spans 12 amino acids. Trimming stripped 9 bases from V and 7 bases from J, with 14 bases between. Germline lookup yields CDR1 SNHLY and CDR2 FYNNEI. The CDR3 protein is CASSSGYYTQYF. The CDR3 DNA is TGTGCCAGTAGTTCGGGGTACTATACGCAGTATTTT. Full variable domain (remainder filled in from reference TRBV2 and TRBJ2-3): EPEVTQTPSHQVTQMGQEVILRCVPISNHLYFYWYRQILGQKVEFLVSFYNNEISEKSEIFDDQFSVERPDGSNFTLKIRSTKLEDSAMYFCASSSGYYTQYFGPGTRLTVL.

The rearrangement links TRBV30 to TRBJ2-3; D uncertain. Trimming stripped 4 bases from V and 6 bases from J, with 14 bases between. The CDR3 runs 13 residues. Germline CDR1 GTSNPN, CDR2 SVGIG (reference sequence). The CDR3 spells CAWTYDLWDTQYF. For the CDR3, the DNA is TGTGCCTGGACCTATGACCTGTGGGATACGCAGTATTTT.

This chain joins TRBV6-9 and TRBJ2-5, with D unresolved. The germline CDR1 and CDR2 sequences are MNHGY and SVAAGI. V lost 2 bases to trimming and J lost 1 base, with 5 bases between them. The CDR3 has 13 amino acids. This CDR3 reads CASSYNLQETQYF. The CDR3 nucleotides read TGTGCCAGCAGTTATAACCTCCAAGAGACCCAGTACTTC.

This clonotype was seen a few times. J is TRBJ2-7 and V is TRBV27, with 7 bases matching TRBD1. CDR1 and CDR2 (germline): MNHEY, SMNVEV (reference sequence). Trimming cost V 5 bases and J 5 bases; bases outside gene matches: 12. This CDR3 spans 15 amino acids. The CDR3, as DNA: TGTGCCAGCAGTACAAACAGGGGAGTCGGCCACGAGCAGTACTTC. This translates into CASSTNRGVGHEQYF.

There are many counts of this clonotype. The chain links TRBV7-3 to TRBJ1-1; weak D call: TRBD1 (5 bases). Trimming stripped 5 bases from V and 4 bases from J, with 14 bases between. The germline V gene has CDR1 SGHTA and CDR2 FQGTGA. The CDR3 sequence is 14 residues long. The CDR3 sequence is CASSRSGGGTEAFF. CDR3 nucleotides: TGTGCCAGCAGCCGCTCGGGGGGGGGCACTGAAGCTTTCTTT.

The J gene is TRBJ2-7, the V gene TRBV5-5, with 11 bases that match TRBD2. Germline-derived CDR1 and CDR2 are SGHKS and YYEKEE (reference sequence). This CDR3 has 15 residues. With 4 bases clipped from V and 2 bases from J, the junction kept 5 bases outside the gene matches. As DNA, the CDR3 is TGTGCCAGCAGCCAGACTAGCGGGGAACCCTACGAGCAGTACTTC. Its translation is CASSQTSGEPYEQYF.

V usage is TRBV5-6 and J usage is TRBJ1-5, with 7 bases lining up with TRBD1. Germline loops: CDR1 SGHDT, CDR2 YYEEEE. The CDR3 runs 16 residues. V was clipped by 1 base and J by 0 bases; unmatched bases: 4. The CDR3 sequence: CASSLRQGHSNQPQHF. Written as DNA, the CDR3 is TGTGCCAGCAGCTTGAGACAGGGTCATAGCAATCAGCCCCAGCATTTT.

This chain connects TRBV6-1 to TRBJ1-1, with TRBD1 matching 8 bases. Trimming cost V 3 bases and J 5 bases; bases outside gene matches: 5. Germline V gene sequence: CDR1 MNHNS, CDR2 SASEGT. This CDR3 has 14 amino acids. The CDR3 protein is CASSEPRTGTEAFF. The CDR3 DNA is TGTGCCAGCAGTGAGCCCCGGACAGGGACTGAAGCTTTCTTT.

This clonotype was recorded once. It may be a read error: a sequence one base away is much more abundant. The gene calls are TRBV5-1 and TRBJ2-1, with TRBD2 matching 11 bases. Germline V gives CDR1 SGHRS, CDR2 YFSETQ. The CDR3 totals 16 residues. The trim removed 3 bases at V and 5 bases at J, leaving 7 bases unmatched. The DNA of the CDR3 is TGCGCCAGCAGCTCGGGACTAGCGGCCTTTCACAATGAGCAGTTCTTC. Protein: CASSSGLAAFHNEQFF.

This clonotype was seen repeatedly, ten times or more. This chain uses TRBV10-3 with TRBJ2-1; perhaps TRBD1 as D (5 bases). The germline V gene encodes CDR1 ENHRY and CDR2 SYGVKD. This CDR3 region has 13 residues. V was clipped by 6 bases and J by 5 bases, with 11 bases between them. The CDR3 bases are TGTGCCATCAGAGGTGGGGCGGACAATGAGCAGTTCTTC. This translates into CAIRGGADNEQFF.

The genes are TRBV15 and TRBJ2-2; D gene uncertain. Germline V gene data show CDR1 as LNHNV and CDR2 as YYDKDF (reference sequence). The V end was cut by 1 base, the J end by 4 bases, with 16 bases between. CDR3 length equals 17 residues. CDR3 residues: CATSRGPEPLLTGELFF. The CDR3 region has the DNA TGTGCCACCAGCAGAGGCCCCGAACCCTTACTCACCGGGGAGCTGTTTTTT.

This clonotype was counted many times. This chain uses TRBV10-3 with TRBJ1-4; D gene ambiguous. The length of the CDR3 is 14 residues. Germline assignment: CDR1 ENHRY and CDR2 SYGVKD. V lost 4 bases and J lost 2, with 8 bases in between. In nucleotides, the CDR3 is TGTGCCATCAGTGCCCGGGGTACTAATGAAAAACTGTTTTTT. Translating it yields CAISARGTNEKLFF.